Listed below are T cell receptor beta chains from one sample, sequenced in a study of early T cells in non-severe SARS-CoV-2 infection. Using its own MiXCR run on the 5' RACE reads, TCRdb lists one record per CDR3 protein. The table has roughly 56,000 distinct CDR3 sequences, approximately 11% seen once. Sequenced material: whole blood. The receptor source for this set is an adult who was a healthcare worker with PCR-confirmed SARS-CoV-2 infection or an uninfected control (not recorded which). The CDR3 runs from the conserved cysteine through the conserved F or W. D genes are given only for firm matches. Part of the rows lack a size; the others show once, few, many or a class for expanded clones.

J | V | D | size | DNA | CDR3
TRBJ2-1 | TRBV29-1 | NA | NA | TGCAGCGTTGAAGGTGGGGACATCTACAATGAGCAGTTCTTC | CSVEGGDIYNEQFF
TRBJ1-1 | TRBV11-2 | NA | many | TGTGCCAGCAGCTTAGTATTCAGGACGAGGAACACTGAAGCTTTCTTT | CASSLVFRTRNTEAFF
TRBJ1-6 | TRBV7-9 | NA | NA | TGTGCCCACACCTCCACCGGGACAAGCGATTCACCCCTCCACTTT | CAHTSTGTSDSPLHF
TRBJ2-5 | TRBV27 | NA | medium-sized | TGTGCCAGCAGTATCACAGGAAAGACCCAGTACTTC | CASSITGKTQYF
TRBJ2-6 | TRBV5-1 | TRBD1 | few | TGCGCCAGCAGCCAGAGGACAGGTAGCTCTGGGGCCAACGTCCTGACTTTC | CASSQRTGSSGANVLTF
TRBJ1-6 | TRBV9 | NA | many | TGTGCCAGCAGCGTAGAGACGTCCGGTGGCTCACCCCTCCACTTT | CASSVETSGGSPLHF
TRBJ2-7 | TRBV3-1 | NA | few | TGTGCCAGCAGCCAAGACAGGGGTTCCTACGAGCAGTACTTC | CASSQDRGSYEQYF
TRBJ2-7 | TRBV7-9 | TRBD1 | few | TGTGCCAGCAGCTCCCAGGGGGCCAAGTACGAGCAGTACTTC | CASSSQGAKYEQYF
TRBJ1-1 | TRBV18 | NA | many | TGTGCCAGCTCACCCGGAACAGGGTGGGAAGCTTTCTTT | CASSPGTGWEAFF
TRBJ2-1 | TRBV27 | TRBD1 | NA | TGTGCCAGCAGGGCGGACAGGGGAGTGGACAATGAGCAGTTCTTC | CASRADRGVDNEQFF
TRBJ1-4 | TRBV12-3/TRBV12-4 | NA | many | TGTGCCAGCAGTTCCGACAGGGAAAAACTGTTTTTT | CASSSDREKLFF
TRBJ1-1 | TRBV5-1 | NA | few | TGCGCCAGCAGCGGATCACAGGGAATAGGCACTGAAGCTTTCTTT | CASSGSQGIGTEAFF
TRBJ1-6 | TRBV18 | NA | hyperexpanded | TGTGCCAGCTCACCAAACTCACCCCTCCACTTT | CASSPNSPLHF
TRBJ1-5 | TRBV20-1 | NA | many | TGCAGTGCTAGAGACAGCAATCAGCCCCAGCATTTT | CSARDSNQPQHF
TRBJ1-1 | TRBV20-1 | NA | few | TGCAGTGCTATCGTGCGGGGACCCCACACTGAAGCTTTCTTT | CSAIVRGPHTEAFF
TRBJ1-6 | TRBV7-9 | TRBD1 | once | TGTGCCAGTCAAAAGGAACAGGGGGCTAATTCACCCCTCCACTTT | CASQKEQGANSPLHF
TRBJ1-5 | TRBV20-1 | NA | many | TGCAGTGCTGGAGGGGGGCTCAAAAACTACAATCAGCCCCAGCATTTT | CSAGGGLKNYNQPQHF
TRBJ2-3 | TRBV29-1 | NA | many | TGCAGCGGTTACTACACAGATACGCAGTATTTT | CSGYYTDTQYF
TRBJ2-4 | TRBV28 | TRBD1 | many | TGTGCCACTTCAGGGACAGGCATCATTCAGTACTTC | CATSGTGIIQYF
TRBJ2-5 | TRBV9 | TRBD2 | NA | TGTGCCAGCAGCGCCCTAGCGGGTGCTCAAAAAGAGACCCAGTACTTC | CASSALAGAQKETQYF
TRBJ2-3 | TRBV3-1 | NA | NA | TGTGCCAGCAGCCAAGATTTTGGCGAAAACACAGATACGCAGTATTTT | CASSQDFGENTDTQYF
TRBJ2-7 | TRBV5-1 | TRBD1 | many | TGCGCCAGCAGCCCTGGGACAGGGAGATACGAGCAGTACTTC | CASSPGTGRYEQYF
TRBJ1-6 | TRBV12-2 | NA | many | TGTGCAAGTCGCTCCGGACAGACTAATTCACCCCTCCACTTT | CASRSGQTNSPLHF
TRBJ1-3 | TRBV7-9 | NA | medium-sized | TGTGCCAGCAGCTTAGTCCAATTGGTTGGAGGAAACACCATATATTTT | CASSLVQLVGGNTIYF